This T cell receptor (beta chain) is from a study of OX40 agonist ivuxolimab in advanced cancers. Comment on this clone: Its target is unknown.

Germline V lookup: CDR1 LNHDA, CDR2 SQIVND (reference sequence). V lost 5 bases and J 3 bases, leaving 10 bases between the germline ends. The CDR3 runs to 14 residues. Study-level results: Near-lowest levels of clonal expansion characterized partial responders at 0.1-3.0 mg/kg. Both blood CD4+ and CD8+ T cells showed clonal growth by week 6 at 0.1 to 3.0 mg/kg. Expanded clones tended on average to be more numerous among CD8+ T cells than CD4+.

Only in-frame clones appear in the TCRdb table, and some are missing; sequencing was by immunoSEQ multiplex PCR. The sample has about 76,000 clones, approximately 83% seen once. This chain joins TRBV19 and TRBJ1-4; D unclear. The clonotype comes from an adult with an advanced solid tumor such as melanoma, head and neck, liver or kidney cancer. Source: CD4+ or CD8+ T cells sorted from blood, taken in a trial of the OX40 agonist ivuxolimab. Here the CDR3 reads CASSGGRANEKLFF. The CDR3 region has the DNA TGTGCCAGTAGTGGAGGACGTGCTAATGAAAAACTGTTTTTT.